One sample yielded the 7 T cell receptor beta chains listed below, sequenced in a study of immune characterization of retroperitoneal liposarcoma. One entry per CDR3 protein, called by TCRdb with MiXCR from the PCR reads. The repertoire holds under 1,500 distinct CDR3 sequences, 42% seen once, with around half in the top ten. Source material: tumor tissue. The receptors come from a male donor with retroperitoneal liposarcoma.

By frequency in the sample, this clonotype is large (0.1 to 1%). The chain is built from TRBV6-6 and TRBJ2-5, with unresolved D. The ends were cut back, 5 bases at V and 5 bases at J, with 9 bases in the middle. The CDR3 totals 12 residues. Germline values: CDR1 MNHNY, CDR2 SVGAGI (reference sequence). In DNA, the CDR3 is TGTGCCAGCAGTACCACTGGGGAGACCCAGTACTTC. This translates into CASSTTGETQYF.

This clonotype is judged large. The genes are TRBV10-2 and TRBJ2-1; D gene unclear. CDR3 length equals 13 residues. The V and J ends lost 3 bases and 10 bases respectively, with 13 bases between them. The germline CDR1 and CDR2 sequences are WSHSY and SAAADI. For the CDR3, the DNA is TGCGCCAGCAGTGAAACACCTCCCCCCGAGCAGTTCTTC. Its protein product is CASSETPPPEQFF.

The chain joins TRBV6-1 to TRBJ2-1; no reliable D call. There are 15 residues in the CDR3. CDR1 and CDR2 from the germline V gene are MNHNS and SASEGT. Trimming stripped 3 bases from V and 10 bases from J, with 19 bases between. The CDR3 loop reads CASSDGPPGLYEQFF. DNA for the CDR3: TGTGCCAGCAGTGACGGACCGCCTGGCCTCTACGAGCAGTTCTTC.

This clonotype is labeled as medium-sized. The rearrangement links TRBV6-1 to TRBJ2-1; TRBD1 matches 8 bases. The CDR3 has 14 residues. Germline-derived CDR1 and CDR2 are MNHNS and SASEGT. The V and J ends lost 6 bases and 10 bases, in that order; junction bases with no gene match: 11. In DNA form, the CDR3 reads TGTGCCAGCAGACGGGACAGGAGGGCCCACGAGCAGTTCTTC. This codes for CASRRDRRAHEQFF.

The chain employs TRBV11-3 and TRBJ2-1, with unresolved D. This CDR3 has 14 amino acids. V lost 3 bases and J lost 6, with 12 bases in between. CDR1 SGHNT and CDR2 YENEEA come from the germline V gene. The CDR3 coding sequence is TGTGCCAGCAGCTTGGGCGGCCCCCCCAATGAGCAGTTCTTC. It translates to CASSLGGPPNEQFF. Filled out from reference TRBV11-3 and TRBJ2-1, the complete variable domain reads EAGVVQSPRYKIIEKKQPVAFWCNPISGHNTLYWYLQNLGQGPELLIRYENEEAVDDSQLPKDRFSAERLKGVDSTLKIQPAELGDSAVYLCASSLGGPPNEQFFGPGTRLTVL.

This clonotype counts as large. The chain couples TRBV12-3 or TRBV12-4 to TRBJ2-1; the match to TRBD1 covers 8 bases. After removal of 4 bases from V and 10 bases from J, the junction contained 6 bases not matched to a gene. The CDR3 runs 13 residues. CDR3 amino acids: CASSSPDRGEQFF. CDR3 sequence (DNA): TGTGCCAGCAGTTCTCCTGACAGGGGCGAGCAGTTCTTC.

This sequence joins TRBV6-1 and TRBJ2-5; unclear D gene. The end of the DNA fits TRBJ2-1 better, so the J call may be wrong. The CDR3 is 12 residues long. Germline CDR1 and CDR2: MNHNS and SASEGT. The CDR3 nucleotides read TGTGCCAGCGCCGACACTCCCTACGAGCAGTTCTTC. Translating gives CASADTPYEQFF.